Following are 14 T cell receptor beta chains from one sample sequenced in a study of blood T cells in healthy people across ages. Through a sample-barcoded 5' primer and a J-beta primer mix, a second PCR was run for roughly 6 to 12 cycles. TCRdb re-called the 5' RACE reads through MiXCR, storing one row per CDR3 protein. Of about 640,000 distinct CDR3 sequences listed, roughly 53% are singletons. Sequencing was performed on blood. Receptors originate from a man in his fifties or sixties in good health.

J is TRBJ2-1 and V is TRBV5-1, with TRBD1 as a possible D gene (6 bases). The V end lost 4 bases, the J end lost 4 bases, and 12 bases lay between the germline ends. CDR3 size: 14 residues. CDR1 is SGHRS and CDR2 is YFSETQ in the germline V gene. CDR3 protein: CASSVGAGYNEQFF. Here the CDR3 DNA reads TGCGCCAGCAGCGTGGGGGCAGGTTACAATGAGCAGTTCTTC.

V usage is TRBV5-4 and J usage is TRBJ2-1; 7 bases line up with TRBD2. Losses at the gene ends were 6 bases for V and 3 bases for J; bases not matched to a gene: 12. Per the germline V gene, CDR1 is SGHNT and CDR2 is YYREEE (reference sequence). This CDR3 contains 16 residues. The CDR3 DNA is TGTGCCAGCACCTTTGGCTGGGCGGGGGACTACAATGAGCAGTTCTTC. It is translated as CASTFGWAGDYNEQFF.

CDR3 in DNA: TGTGCCAGCAGACCTAGCGGGGGGTACCAAGAGACCCAGTACTTC. It codes for CASRPSGGYQETQYF. The chain joins TRBV7-9 to TRBJ2-5, with 11 bases matching TRBD2. With V trimmed by 6 bases and J by 0 bases, 3 bases remained unmatched. This CDR3 contains 15 residues. Germline loops: CDR1 SEHNR, CDR2 FQNEAQ (reference sequence).

The chain links TRBV7-2 to TRBJ2-4, with TRBD2 matching over 9 bases. Germline CDR1 reads SGHTA; CDR2 reads FQGNSA. V lost 5 bases to trimming and J lost 9 bases; unmatched junction nucleotides: 8. The CDR3 covers 14 residues. The CDR3 DNA follows: TGTGCCAGCAGCCCCCGTGGCGGGGGGGGCATTCAGTACTTC. Its translation is CASSPRGGGGIQYF. Drawing the rest from reference TRBV7-2 and TRBJ2-4, the complete variable domain is GAGVSQSPSNKVTEKGKDVELRCDPISGHTALYWYRQSLGQGLEFLIYFQGNSAPDKSGLPSDRFSAERTGGSVSTLTIQRTQQEDSAVYLCASSPRGGGGIQYFGAGTRLSVL.

This chain connects TRBV4-2 to TRBJ2-3; no definite D call. This CDR3 comprises 15 residues. Trimming cost V 2 bases and J 5 bases, with 14 bases left between them. Germline CDR1 is LGHNA and CDR2 is YNFKEQ. This CDR3 reads CASSQHNRGQDTQYF. Here the CDR3 DNA reads TGTGCCAGCAGCCAACACAATCGCGGCCAAGATACGCAGTATTTT.

This clonotype showed up just once. The chain recombines TRBV21-1 with TRBJ2-7; the D call of TRBD1 is as the table states it, not checked on the DNA. TRBV21-1 is a documented pseudogene. The CDR3 is 17 amino acids. CDR3 loop: CASSKAETGDASYEQYF. The CDR3 DNA reads TGTGCCAGCAGCAAAGCTGAGACAGGAGACGCCTCCTACGAGCAGTACTTC.

V usage is TRBV29-1 and J usage is TRBJ2-1; D perhaps matches TRBD2 (5 bases). The CDR3 consists of 12 residues. Trimming shortened V by 4 bases and J by 13 bases, and 17 bases separated the two germline ends. The V gene's germline CDR1 is SQVTM and CDR2 ANQGSEA. CDR3 sequence (DNA): TGCAGCGTTGGTGAGGGCTCCCGTCCTCAGTTCTTC. It encodes CSVGEGSRPQFF.

This sequence joins TRBV3-1 and TRBJ2-4, with 11 bases identical to TRBD1. Germline CDR1 LGHDT, CDR2 YNNKEL (reference sequence). The length of the CDR3 is 15 residues. The V and J ends lost 4 bases and 6 bases, in that order; junction bases with no gene match: 5. CDR3: CASSRTGTGGNIQYF. For the CDR3, the DNA is TGTGCCAGCAGCCGAACCGGGACAGGGGGAAACATTCAGTACTTC.

The rearrangement links TRBV11-2 to TRBJ1-1; D is unclear. Trimming pared 5 bases from V and 5 bases from J, leaving 9 bases between. This CDR3 has 12 residues. Germline assignment: CDR1 SGHAT and CDR2 FQNNGV. The CDR3 DNA reads TGTGCCAGCAGCCGGGCATGGACTGAAGCTTTCTTT. It translates to CASSRAWTEAFF.

This clonotype was seen only once. The junction differs from germline at one of its ends, possibly a read error. The V call is TRBV7-2, the J call TRBJ2-7; D is undetermined. The germline V gene has CDR1 SGHTA and CDR2 FQGNSA. The CDR3 length is 15 residues. CDR3 amino acids: CASSLGAGNSDEQYF. Here the CDR3 DNA reads TGTGCCAGCAGCTTAGGGGCAGGTAACTCCGACGAGCAGTACTTC.

This chain links TRBV10-3 with TRBJ1-2; TRBD1 is a possible D gene (6 bases). The CDR3 runs to 13 residues. Deletions cut 4 bases from V and 6 bases from J, with 12 bases between. Germline V CDR1 and CDR2: ENHRY, SYGVKD. The CDR3 loop is CAISVRQENGYTF. The DNA of the CDR3 is TGTGCCATCAGTGTAAGACAGGAGAATGGCTACACCTTC.

The V and J genes are TRBV7-2 and TRBJ2-7; TRBD2 matches 7 bases. Trimming removed 4 bases from V and 4 bases from J; junction bases left unmatched: 13. The CDR3 is 16 residues long. CDR1 is SGHTA, CDR2 FQGNSA, per germline. CDR3 in amino acids: CASSWGRAGDGYEQYF. The CDR3 coding sequence is TGTGCCAGCAGCTGGGGTCGGGCGGGGGATGGTTACGAGCAGTACTTC.

The chain combines TRBV27 with TRBJ2-7; the D gene could be TRBD1 or TRBD2 (5 bases each). The CDR3 spans 15 residues. Germline V lookup: CDR1 MNHEY, CDR2 SMNVEV (reference sequence). Trimming cost V 3 bases and J 6 bases, with 18 bases left between them. The CDR3 protein is CASSLRGMDRGEQYF. The CDR3 region has the DNA TGTGCCAGCAGTTTGAGGGGAATGGATCGGGGCGAGCAGTACTTC.

In this sample, this clonotype turned up many times. V usage is TRBV6-2 or TRBV6-3 and J usage is TRBJ2-5, with D possibly matching TRBD2 (5 bases). Germline V gene sequence: CDR1 MNHEY, CDR2 SVGEGT. The CDR3 contains 13 residues. V lost 6 bases to trimming and J lost 1 base, with 9 bases between them. The CDR3 DNA reads as TGTGCCAGCAGAACGGGGAGCCAAGAGACCCAGTACTTC. Translating gives CASRTGSQETQYF.